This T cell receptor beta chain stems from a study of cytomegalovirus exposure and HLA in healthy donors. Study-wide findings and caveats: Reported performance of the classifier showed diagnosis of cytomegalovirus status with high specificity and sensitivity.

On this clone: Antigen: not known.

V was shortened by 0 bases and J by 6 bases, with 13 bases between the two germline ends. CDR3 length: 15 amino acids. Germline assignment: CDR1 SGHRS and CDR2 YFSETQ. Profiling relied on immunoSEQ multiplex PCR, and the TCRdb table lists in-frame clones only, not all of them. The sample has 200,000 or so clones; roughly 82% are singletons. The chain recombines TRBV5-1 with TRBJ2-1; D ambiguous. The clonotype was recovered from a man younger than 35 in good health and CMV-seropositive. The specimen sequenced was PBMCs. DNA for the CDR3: TGCGCCAGCAGCTTGGTTGGATTAGCTGTCAATGAGCAGTTCTTC. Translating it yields CASSLVGLAVNEQFF. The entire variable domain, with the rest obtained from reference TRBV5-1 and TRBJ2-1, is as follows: KAGVTQTPRYLIKTRGQQVTLSCSPISGHRSVSWYQQTPGQGLQFLFEYFSETQRNKGNFPGRFSGRQFSNSRSEMNVSTLELGDSALYLCASSLVGLAVNEQFFGPGTRLTVL.